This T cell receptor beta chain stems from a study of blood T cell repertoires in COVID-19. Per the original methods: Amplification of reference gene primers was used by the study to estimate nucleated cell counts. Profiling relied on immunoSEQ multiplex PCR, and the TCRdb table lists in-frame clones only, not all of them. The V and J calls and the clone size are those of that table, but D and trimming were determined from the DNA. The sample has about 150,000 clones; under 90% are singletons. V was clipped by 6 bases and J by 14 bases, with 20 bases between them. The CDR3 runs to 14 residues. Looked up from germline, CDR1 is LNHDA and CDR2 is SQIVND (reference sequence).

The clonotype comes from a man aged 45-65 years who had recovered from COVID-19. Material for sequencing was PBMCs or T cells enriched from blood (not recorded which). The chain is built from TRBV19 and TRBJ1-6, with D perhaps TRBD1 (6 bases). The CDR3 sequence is CASSLATGIRALHF. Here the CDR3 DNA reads TGTGCCAGTAGCCTTGCCACAGGGATTAGGGCCCTCCACTTT.